Listed here are 25 T cell receptor beta chains from one sample, sequenced in a study of technical replicates of blood from a handful of donors. Some clones are missing from TCRdb's copy, which holds only in-frame ones; the method was immunoSEQ multiplex PCR. The sample yields approximately 75,000 clones, 75% to 90% seen once. Sequencing was carried out using PBMCs. The source of these receptors is a human donor in good health. Some clones in this sample may be carry-over from other donors' samples.

V is TRBV5-1 and J is TRBJ1-3; 7 bases are a match to TRBD1. V dropped 5 bases and J dropped 0; count of bases not matched to a gene: 2. This CDR3 has 14 residues. In germline, CDR1 is SGHRS, CDR2 YFSETQ. The CDR3 region has the DNA TGCGCCAGCAGGACAGGGTACTCTGGAAACACCATATATTTT. Translation: CASRTGYSGNTIYF.

V and J are TRBV20-1 and TRBJ1-2; TRBD1 might be the D (5 bases). CDR3 size: 11 residues. Germline V gene sequence: CDR1 DFQATT, CDR2 SNEGSKA (reference sequence). CDR3 sequence reads: CSVAGLYGYTF. The CDR3 DNA is TGCAGCGTGGCAGGGCTCTATGGCTACACCTTC.

This clone was seen only once. This chain connects TRBV30 to TRBJ1-2; TRBD1 might be the D (6 bases). With 1 base removed from V and 4 bases from J, the gap between germline ends came to 7 bases. Germline lookup yields CDR1 GTSNPN and CDR2 SVGIG (reference sequence). The length of the CDR3 is 12 residues. Written as DNA, the CDR3 is TGTGCCTGGAGTGAACAGGGCTATGGCTACACCTTC. Amino acids: CAWSEQGYGYTF.

This chain uses TRBV4-2 with TRBJ2-2, with 10 bases aligning to TRBD2. V lost 0 bases, J lost 4 bases, and 8 bases stayed unmatched. Germline V gene sequence: CDR1 LGHNA, CDR2 YNFKEQ. The CDR3 has 18 amino acids. The CDR3 spells CASSQDPVAGGRTGELFF. The DNA of the CDR3 is TGTGCCAGCAGCCAAGACCCGGTAGCGGGAGGACGCACCGGGGAGCTGTTTTTT.

The chain combines TRBV4-3 with TRBJ2-3; 7 bases align to TRBD2. The germline CDR1 and CDR2 sequences are LGHNA and YSLEER. Unmatched junction bases numbered 10, after V lost 0 bases and J lost 7 bases. This CDR3 region has 16 residues. The CDR3 region is CASSQDIVGGKNTQYF. As DNA, the CDR3 is TGCGCCAGCAGCCAAGATATCGTGGGGGGGAAAAATACGCAGTATTTT.

The chain carries TRBV4-2 and TRBJ2-5, with 9 bases fitting TRBD2. There are 16 residues in the CDR3. Germline loops: CDR1 LGHNA, CDR2 YNFKEQ. After removal of 1 base from V and 5 bases from J, the junction contained 8 bases not matched to a gene. CDR3 DNA: TGTGCCAGCAGCCAAGGGGCTAGCGGGGCGGGGGAGACCCAGTACTTC. Amino acids: CASSQGASGAGETQYF.

The genes are TRBV14 and TRBJ2-1; 10 bases fit TRBD2. Trimming removed 3 bases from V and 0 bases from J; junction bases left unmatched: 14. This CDR3 comprises 20 residues. Germline CDR1 is SGHDN and CDR2 is FVKESK. In nucleotides, the CDR3 is TGTGCCAGCAGCCAGCCCCGGGGTCTAGCGGGAGTGTTCTCCTACAATGAGCAGTTCTTC. Protein: CASSQPRGLAGVFSYNEQFF.

This sequence joins TRBV7-9 and TRBJ1-2; no firm D call. The V and J ends lost 5 bases and 2 bases respectively, with 21 bases between them. There are 17 residues in the CDR3. CDR1 and CDR2 (germline): SEHNR, FQNEAQ (reference sequence). The CDR3 sequence is CASSRGLGPGLNYGYTF. The DNA for the CDR3 is TGTGCCAGCAGCCGCGGGCTCGGGCCTGGACTAAACTATGGCTACACCTTC.

The CDR3 loop is CASSQGGRHGYTF. The CDR3 DNA is TGTGCCAGCAGCCAAGGGGGCCGGCATGGCTACACCTTC. The V and J genes are TRBV14 and TRBJ1-2; tentative D call: TRBD1 (5 bases). CDR3 length equals 13 residues. Trimming cost V 1 base and J 6 bases, with 9 bases left between them. The germline CDR1 and CDR2 sequences are SGHDN and FVKESK.

The gene calls are TRBV5-1 and TRBJ1-5; no clear D. The V gene's germline CDR1 is SGHRS and CDR2 YFSETQ. V was trimmed by 8 bases and J by 0 bases, leaving 9 bases between them. The CDR3 spans 13 residues. CDR3 nucleotide sequence: TGCGCCAGTTCCCAGTATAGCAATCAGCCCCAGCATTTT. Translating it yields CASSQYSNQPQHF.

The rearrangement uses TRBV10-2 and TRBJ2-1, with unresolved D. Germline loops: CDR1 WSHSY, CDR2 SAAADI. Trimming shortened V by 2 bases and J by 7 bases, and 12 bases separated the two germline ends. CDR3 size: 14 residues. The CDR3 coding sequence is TGCGCCAGCAGTGAGCAGGCTCCCCGGAATGAGCAGTTCTTC. Translated, it gives CASSEQAPRNEQFF.

The chain has TRBV29-1 and TRBJ1-2; maybe TRBD1 (5 bases). Germline CDR1 is SQVTM and CDR2 is ANQGSEA. The CDR3 is 13 amino acids. V lost 5 bases to trimming and J lost 3 bases, with 13 bases between them. The CDR3 reads CSVPGSSDYGYTF. CDR3 DNA: TGCAGCGTTCCAGGGTCGAGCGACTATGGCTACACCTTC.

The chain combines TRBV19 with TRBJ2-5; D gene uncertain. V was trimmed by 2 bases and J by 1 base, leaving 11 bases between them. Germline V gene data show CDR1 as LNHDA and CDR2 as SQIVND (reference sequence). This CDR3 has 15 amino acids. CDR3 protein: CASSIRSWAQETQYF. The CDR3 DNA reads as TGTGCCAGTAGTATAAGGTCGTGGGCCCAAGAGACCCAGTACTTC.

The chain is built from TRBV5-4 and TRBJ2-1; possible D gene TRBD2, 6 bases. CDR1 SGHNT and CDR2 YYREEE come from the germline V gene (reference sequence). The V end lost 4 bases, the J end lost 0 bases, and 17 bases lay between the germline ends. CDR3 length: 17 residues. The DNA of the CDR3 is TGTGCCAGCAGCATCACCGGTAGCGGAAGCTCCTACAATGAGCAGTTCTTC. It yields the protein CASSITGSGSSYNEQFF.

The genes are TRBV6-5 and TRBJ1-2; D is uncertain. Deletions cut 7 bases from V and 8 bases from J, with 17 bases between. The CDR3 loop spans 13 amino acids. Germline-derived CDR1 and CDR2 are MNHEY and SVGAGI. CDR3 residues: CASIDGSSRGYTF. The CDR3 nucleotides read TGTGCCAGCATAGATGGAAGTTCGCGGGGCTACACCTTC.

The V and J genes are TRBV30 and TRBJ2-7, with D tentatively TRBD1 (5 bases). V was trimmed by 4 bases and J by 7 bases, leaving 17 bases between them. Per the germline V gene, CDR1 is GTSNPN and CDR2 is SVGIG (reference sequence). CDR3 size: 13 residues. DNA for the CDR3: TGTGCCTGGACCTCCGACTGGGGCGATGAGCAGTACTTC. The encoded protein is CAWTSDWGDEQYF.

This clone was counted once. V and J are TRBV19 and TRBJ1-2; D is uncertain. CDR3 length equals 15 residues. CDR1 is LNHDA, CDR2 SQIVND, per germline (reference sequence). Deletions cut 6 bases from V and 0 bases from J, with 14 bases between. The CDR3 DNA follows: TGTGCCAGTAGCACGACCCGAGACTCTAACTATGGCTACACCTTC. This gives the protein CASSTTRDSNYGYTF.

This clone occurred a few times. An end of the junction differs from the germline gene, which may be a read error. This chain links TRBV13 with TRBJ2-2; 7 bases fit TRBD2. Germline V gene data show CDR1 as PRHDT and CDR2 as FYEKMQ (reference sequence). The CDR3 covers 15 residues. CDR3: CASTLEGGPSGELFF. The CDR3, as DNA: TGTGCCAGCACCTTAGAGGGAGGGCCTTCCGGGGAGCTGTTTTTT. Combining the CDR3 with reference TRBV13 and TRBJ2-2 gives the whole variable domain AAGVIQSPRHLIKEKRETATLKCYPIPRHDTVYWYQQGPGQDPQFLISFYEKMQSDKGSIPDRFSAQQFSDYHSELNMSSLELGDSALYFCASTLEGGPSGELFFGEGSRLTVL.

This clone was recorded once. This rearrangement joins TRBV7-3 to TRBJ2-1; no clear D. Germline V gene lookup returns CDR1 SGHTA and CDR2 FQGTGA. This CDR3 is built from 13 residues. Deletions cut 0 bases from V and 8 bases from J, with 8 bases between. The CDR3 is CASSLTYPDEQFF. The CDR3 DNA reads as TGTGCCAGCAGCTTAACGTACCCAGATGAGCAGTTCTTC.

The chain recombines TRBV7-8 with TRBJ1-5; D is undetermined. The germline gives CDR1 SGHVS, CDR2 FQNEAQ. The CDR3 totals 14 residues. Trimming took 4 bases from V and 0 from J, leaving 7 bases between them. In DNA, the CDR3 is TGTGCCAGCAGCTCAGACTATAGCAATCAGCCCCAGCATTTT. Protein: CASSSDYSNQPQHF.

The rearrangement links TRBV29-1 to TRBJ2-7, with 10 bases that match TRBD2. The V and J ends lost 0 bases and 4 bases, in that order; junction bases with no gene match: 12. Per the germline V gene, CDR1 is SQVTM and CDR2 is ANQGSEA. This CDR3 has 17 residues. CDR3 DNA sequence: TGCAGCGTTGAAGATCTTAATGCTAGCGGGAGAGATTACGAGCAGTACTTC. This translates into CSVEDLNASGRDYEQYF.

This sequence joins TRBV7-2 and TRBJ1-6; D uncertain. Germline CDR1 and CDR2: SGHTA and FQGNSA. The CDR3 has 16 residues. V shed 2 bases and J shed 7 bases, with 15 bases lying between them. The chain's CDR3 is CASSLKEGGKNSPLHF. The CDR3, as DNA: TGTGCCAGCAGCTTAAAGGAGGGAGGGAAAAATTCACCCCTCCACTTT.

The chain uses TRBV9 and TRBJ2-3; 9 positions agree with TRBD2. CDR1 is SGDLS, CDR2 YYNGEE, per germline. V gave up 8 bases and J gave up 5 bases; unmatched junction bases: 9. This CDR3 contains 14 residues. The CDR3 region is CASSSGRGIDTQYF. CDR3 sequence (DNA): TGTGCCAGTAGTAGCGGGAGAGGGATAGATACGCAGTATTTT.

The chain has TRBV29-1 and TRBJ1-1; 8 nucleotides align to TRBD1. This CDR3 comprises 13 residues. The V gene's germline CDR1 is SQVTM and CDR2 ANQGSEA. The ends lost 1 base at V and 7 bases at J; junction bases unmatched: 5. The CDR3 loop reads CSVEGQGANEAFF. CDR3 in DNA: TGCAGCGTTGAAGGGCAGGGGGCCAATGAAGCTTTCTTT.

The chain has TRBV29-1 and TRBJ2-5; TRBD1 aligns across 8 bases. The J call may be wrong; the DNA end is better matched by TRBJ2-7. The CDR3 has 12 amino acids. The germline CDR1 and CDR2 sequences are SQVTM and ANQGSEA. As DNA, the CDR3 is TGCAGCGTCAAGACAGGGGCCTACGAGCAGTACTTC. Translating it yields CSVKTGAYEQYF.